Reported below is one T cell receptor (beta chain). What it recognizes is unknown. This entry comes from a study of CD8 T cells in Susac syndrome. The study, taken as a whole, reports: Regarding the TCR sequencing and HLA analysis, the study admitted that a relatively small number of individuals were involved.

A quantity of roughly 0.5 to 1 ug RNA underwent reverse transcription using random hexamers. The immunoSEQ assay covered 54 Vbeta and 13 Jbeta segments for CDR3. TCRdb re-called the immunoSEQ multiplex PCR reads through MiXCR, storing one row per CDR3 protein. The data contain a few hundred thousand distinct CDR3 sequences, 85% to 95% of them singletons. Isolation of CD8+ and CD4+ T cells was performed negatively, whereas enrichment of TEMRA cells was done by FACS. CDR3 size: 15 residues. Per germline, CDR1 SGHRS and CDR2 YFSETQ. Trimming shortened V by 6 bases and J by 0 bases, and 10 bases separated the two germline ends.

The TCR originated in a human donor with Susac syndrome. V and J are TRBV5-1 and TRBJ1-6; maybe TRBD1 (5 bases). The sample was CD4+ T cells from PBMCs. Written as DNA, the CDR3 is TGCGCCAGCACCCGAGACAGCTCCTATAATTCACCCCTCCACTTT. It encodes CASTRDSSYNSPLHF.